Below are 20 T cell receptor beta chains sequenced from a single sample in a study of T cells in tuberculosis. Assay used: immunoSEQ multiplex PCR; TCRdb lists only in-frame clones, some missing. The repertoire has 55,000 to 60,000 clones, approximately 91% of them found once; the top ten carry 21%. After thawing and overnight rest, PBMC were stained with GMM-loaded CD1B tetramer, viability dye and anti-CD3 for sorting. The lipid loaded on the CD1B tetramers was C32 glucose monomycolate from Rhodococcus equi. What was sequenced was CD1b-GMM tetramer-negative cells sorted from PBMCs. These receptors came from an adult woman with latent tuberculosis.

This clone occurred a few times. The chain recombines TRBV6-6 with TRBJ2-1; 14 bases align to TRBD2. Looked up from germline, CDR1 is MNHNY and CDR2 is SVGAGI (reference sequence). Losses at the gene ends were 6 bases for V and 6 bases for J; bases not matched to a gene: 1. The CDR3 sequence is 14 residues long. This CDR3 is CASRGLAGVNEQFF. DNA for the CDR3: TGTGCCAGCAGGGGACTAGCGGGAGTCAATGAGCAGTTCTTC.

The chain recombines TRBV27 with TRBJ2-5; 9 bases are a match to TRBD2. The J call may not be correct, given that the DNA end is closer to TRBJ2-7. CDR3 length: 14 amino acids. Germline CDR1 and CDR2: MNHEY and SMNVEV (reference sequence). The CDR3 loop is CASSLSGGRGEQYF. The CDR3 DNA reads TGTGCCAGCAGTTTAAGCGGGGGGCGCGGCGAGCAGTACTTC.

The chain is built from TRBV7-2 and TRBJ1-2; D is ambiguous. Germline CDR1 reads SGHTA; CDR2 reads FQGNSA. Trimming removed 5 bases from V and 6 bases from J, with 10 bases in between. This CDR3 has 12 amino acids. The CDR3 reads CASSTPRHGYTF. The CDR3 nucleotides are TGTGCCAGCAGCACACCACGTCATGGCTACACCTTC.

The gene calls are TRBV7-6 and TRBJ2-5, with a possible D match to TRBD1 (6 bases). CDR1 is SGHVS, CDR2 FNYEAQ, per germline. V shed 3 bases and J shed 4 bases, with 12 bases lying between them. This CDR3 has 14 amino acids. The CDR3 DNA follows: TGTGCCAGCAGCTTGGGGGCCCAAGGAGAGACCCAGTACTTC. This translates into CASSLGAQGETQYF.

V and J are TRBV7-3 and TRBJ2-2; D gene unclear. CDR3 size: 16 residues. Germline CDR1 is SGHTA and CDR2 is FQGTGA. V was cut by 1 base and J by 5 bases, with 14 bases left in between. Here the CDR3 reads CASSLNRERGTGELFF. CDR3 nucleotide sequence: TGTGCCAGCAGCTTAAATCGAGAGCGTGGGACCGGGGAGCTGTTTTTT.

This chain links TRBV28 with TRBJ1-5, with 12 bases aligning to TRBD1. From germline, CDR1 is MDHEN and CDR2 SYDVKM. The CDR3 spans 15 residues. The junction had 2 bases not matched to a gene; V was cut back by 3 bases and J by 5 bases. The CDR3 reads CASSFGTGGYQPQHF. CDR3 coding DNA: TGTGCCAGCAGTTTCGGGACAGGGGGCTATCAGCCCCAGCATTTT.

J is TRBJ1-1 and V is TRBV6-1, with D perhaps matching TRBD1 (6 bases). V was clipped by 2 bases and J by 0 bases, with 10 bases between them. The CDR3 runs 15 residues. Germline V CDR1 and CDR2: MNHNS, SASEGT. The CDR3 nucleotides read TGTGCCAGCAGTGAAAGGCAGGGGATGAACACTGAAGCTTTCTTT. Its protein is CASSERQGMNTEAFF.

In nucleotides, the CDR3 is TGTGCCAGTAGTCCCGGGGGGGTGCCGCAGTATTTT. Protein sequence: CASSPGGVPQYF. The V call is TRBV19, the J call TRBJ2-3; 8 nucleotides line up with TRBD2. The germline gives CDR1 LNHDA, CDR2 SQIVND (reference sequence). This CDR3 comprises 12 residues. V lost 5 bases to trimming and J lost 10 bases; unmatched junction nucleotides: 5.

V gene TRBV7-2 combines with J gene TRBJ2-3; possibly TRBD2 for D (6 bases). Germline CDR1 and CDR2: SGHTA and FQGNSA. V was pared by 1 base and J by 2 bases, with 13 bases between. The CDR3 consists of 16 residues. CDR3 region: CASSLGGRGPTDTQYF. In DNA form, the CDR3 reads TGTGCCAGCAGCTTAGGAGGGCGGGGACCCACAGATACGCAGTATTTT. The full variable domain, completed using reference TRBV7-2 and TRBJ2-3, is GAGVSQSPSNKVTEKGKDVELRCDPISGHTALYWYRQSLGQGLEFLIYFQGNSAPDKSGLPSDRFSAERTGGSVSTLTIQRTQQEDSAVYLCASSLGGRGPTDTQYFGPGTRLTVL.

This chain uses TRBV19 with TRBJ2-7; D gene uncertain. With 0 bases removed from V and 1 base from J, the gap between germline ends came to 7 bases. The CDR3 contains 14 residues. Germline V gene sequence: CDR1 LNHDA, CDR2 SQIVND (reference sequence). The CDR3 spells CASSIEASSYEQYF. The DNA of the CDR3 is TGTGCCAGTAGTATAGAGGCCAGTTCCTACGAGCAGTACTTC.

The J gene is TRBJ1-5, the V gene TRBV27; D perhaps matches TRBD1 (5 bases). Trimming stripped 8 bases from V and 7 bases from J, with 9 bases between. Germline V gene lookup returns CDR1 MNHEY and CDR2 SMNVEV (reference sequence). The CDR3 is 11 amino acids. This chain's CDR3 is CASGQGQPQHF. The DNA of the CDR3 is TGTGCCAGCGGGCAGGGACAGCCCCAGCATTTT.

Note on this clone: The germline gene is not matched at one end of the junction; a read error may be the cause. The J gene is TRBJ2-7, the V gene TRBV7-2; 8 bases agree with TRBD2. There are 14 residues in the CDR3. Per the germline V gene, CDR1 is SGHTA and CDR2 is FQGNSA. The CDR3 sequence is CASSLGSGREAGSF. CDR3 coding DNA: TGTGCCAGCAGCTTAGGGTCTGGGCGGGAGGCTGGTTCCTTC.

The chain couples TRBV4-1 to TRBJ2-7, with D unclear. Looked up from germline, CDR1 is MGHRA and CDR2 is YSYEKL. Trimming cost V 1 base and J 6 bases, with 10 bases left between them. This CDR3 has 13 amino acids. The CDR3: CASSQVASLEQYF. The CDR3, as DNA: TGCGCCAGCAGCCAAGTCGCCAGTCTCGAGCAGTACTTC.

The chain recombines TRBV5-4 with TRBJ2-7, with D perhaps TRBD2 (6 bases). The CDR3 is 12 amino acids. Trimming took 4 bases from V and 7 from J, leaving 12 bases between them. Germline V gene lookup returns CDR1 SGHNT and CDR2 YYREEE (reference sequence). This chain's CDR3 is CASSPPAGEQYF. In nucleotides, the CDR3 is TGTGCCAGCAGCCCACCCGCGGGAGAGCAGTACTTC.

This chain uses TRBV4-1 with TRBJ2-7; 11 bases fit TRBD2. V was pared by 6 bases and J by 3 bases, with 10 bases of the junction left unmatched. The CDR3 is 16 amino acids. Germline CDR1 and CDR2: MGHRA and YSYEKL. In nucleotides, the CDR3 is TGCGCCAGCAGACCAAGAACTAGCGGGAGTTTCTACGAGCAGTACTTC. The encoded protein is CASRPRTSGSFYEQYF.

The gene calls are TRBV4-3 and TRBJ2-6; 10 bases line up with TRBD2. Germline V gives CDR1 LGHNA, CDR2 YSLEER. Unmatched junction bases numbered 8, after V lost 5 bases and J lost 1 base. CDR3 length: 18 amino acids. DNA for the CDR3: TGCGCCAGCAGCTTCGGAATACTAGCGGGATCTGGGGCCAACGTCCTGACTTTC. Its translation is CASSFGILAGSGANVLTF.

The rearrangement joins TRBV30 to TRBJ1-1; D call uncertain. The CDR3 totals 13 residues. CDR1 is GTSNPN and CDR2 is SVGIG in the germline V gene (reference sequence). Between the trimmed V and J ends, which lost 5 bases and 4 bases, there was a span of 14 bases. The CDR3 sequence is CAWSKDWGTEAFF. CDR3 bases: TGTGCCTGGTCGAAGGACTGGGGCACTGAAGCTTTCTTT.

This sequence joins TRBV18 and TRBJ1-5, with TRBD1 matching 8 bases. The J segment lost 3 bases and the V segment lost 4 bases, leaving 5 bases of the junction unmatched. Germline lookup yields CDR1 KGHSH and CDR2 LQKENI. The CDR3 covers 15 residues. The CDR3 DNA reads TGTGCCAGCTCACTGACAGGGGTGAACAATCAGCCCCAGCATTTT. The encoded protein is CASSLTGVNNQPQHF.

The V gene is TRBV4-3, the J gene TRBJ2-2; D possibly corresponds to TRBD1 (6 bases). Per germline, CDR1 LGHNA and CDR2 YSLEER. V lost 0 bases and J 5 bases, leaving 13 bases between the germline ends. The CDR3 runs to 16 residues. CDR3 sequence reads: CASSQDLRRGTGELFF. As DNA, the CDR3 is TGCGCCAGCAGCCAAGATTTGCGAAGGGGGACCGGGGAGCTGTTTTTT.

The V call is TRBV19, the J call TRBJ2-7; no reliable D call. V was pared by 6 bases and J by 0 bases, with 9 bases between. CDR3 length: 13 residues. CDR1 LNHDA and CDR2 SQIVND come from the germline V gene (reference sequence). CDR3 in amino acids: CASSVGVSYEQYF. As DNA, the CDR3 is TGTGCCAGTAGCGTCGGTGTCTCCTACGAGCAGTACTTC.